This T cell receptor beta chain was documented in a study of T-cell reconstitution after alpha-beta-depleted transplantation in children. Study results and limitations: The high TCRbeta diversity at day 60 in some patients came from surviving recipient T cells and thymic progenitors. Two months or so post-transplant, alpha-beta T cells reportedly derived from several hundred expanded graft clones. Newly produced T cells mostly accounted for T-cell counts and diversity one year post-transplant.

As it was prepared, the TCRbeta library received unique molecular identifiers. TCRdb called the PCR reads again in MiXCR, with one record for every CDR3 protein. The table includes around 240,000 distinct CDR3 sequences, around 7.8% detected once. Germline V gives CDR1 SGHAT, CDR2 FQNNGV. The CDR3 is 15 amino acids. V shed 5 bases and J 1 base; nucleotides not matched to a gene: 4. This clonotype has ten or more counts. Its antigen is as yet unknown. This sample comprised PBMCs, mostly from graft donor cells, obtained 180 days after TCRalphabeta/CD19-depleted stem cell transplant. The clonotype originates from a male patient between 5 and 17 years old who had a stem cell transplant for acute lymphoblastic leukemia, so the T cells may come from the graft donor. This chain connects TRBV11-2 to TRBJ1-2; TRBD1 agrees at 10 bases. CDR3 sequence: CASSPGTGVNYGYTF. For the CDR3, the DNA is TGTGCCAGCAGCCCAGGGACAGGGGTTAACTATGGCTACACCTTC.